Following are 27 T cell receptor beta chains from one sample sequenced in a study of blood T cell repertoires in COVID-19 (dated by TCRdb to the early 2020s). Receptor libraries were prepared by the immunoSEQ multiplex PCR assay. TCRdb re-hosts the immuneACCESS table, in-frame sequences only. Its copies lack some clones; in the studies checked, an unresolved V gene accounts for under half of them, and the cause for the rest is not known. Within this sample are about 150,000 clones, with around 85% of them counted one time only. The ten largest clones capture approximately 7% of the sample. Sequencing was carried out using peripheral blood. The source of these receptors is a man aged 80 or over with COVID-19, enrolled during active disease.

The rearrangement joins TRBV28 to TRBJ2-1; 13 nucleotides line up with TRBD2. Germline lookup yields CDR1 MDHEN and CDR2 SYDVKM. V lost 8 bases to trimming and J lost 2 bases; unmatched junction nucleotides: 3. The length of the CDR3 is 15 residues. The CDR3 spells CASGGTSGAYNEQFF. CDR3 bases: TGTGCCAGCGGTGGGACTAGCGGGGCCTACAATGAGCAGTTCTTC.

J is TRBJ2-5 and V is TRBV5-6; the match to TRBD2 covers 13 bases. V dropped 0 bases and J dropped 4; count of bases not matched to a gene: 9. This CDR3 contains 18 residues. The germline gives CDR1 SGHDT, CDR2 YYEEEE. The CDR3: CASSLVLAGGPEGETQYF. CDR3 bases: TGTGCCAGCAGCTTGGTACTAGCGGGGGGGCCCGAGGGAGAGACCCAGTACTTC.

The rearrangement joins TRBV7-2 to TRBJ2-3, with D possibly matching TRBD1 (6 bases). V was pared by 4 bases and J by 2 bases, with 13 bases between. The CDR3 has 15 amino acids. The germline V gene has CDR1 SGHTA and CDR2 FQGNSA. CDR3 sequence (DNA): TGTGCCAGCAGCTCTTTGACAGGCCCCACAGATACGCAGTATTTT. Its translation is CASSSLTGPTDTQYF.

The chain has TRBV5-4 and TRBJ1-6; the D gene is possibly TRBD1 (5 bases). Germline CDR1 and CDR2: SGHNT and YYREEE (reference sequence). CDR3 length: 15 residues. V was clipped by 0 bases and J by 1 base, with 5 bases between them. The CDR3 nucleotides are TGTGCCAGCAGCTTGGAGGGGTCCTATAATTCACCCCTCCACTTT. Protein product: CASSLEGSYNSPLHF.

The gene calls are TRBV5-1 and TRBJ1-2; maybe TRBD1 (5 bases). V was clipped by 1 base and J by 6 bases, with 16 bases between them. The CDR3 has 15 amino acids. Germline V gene lookup returns CDR1 SGHRS and CDR2 YFSETQ. DNA for the CDR3: TGCGCCAGCAGCTTGTATGGGAGGGGCAAGAATGGCTACACCTTC. Residues: CASSLYGRGKNGYTF.

The chain has TRBV5-6 and TRBJ2-7, with 7 bases fitting TRBD1. Germline-derived CDR1 and CDR2 are SGHDT and YYEEEE. V shed 5 bases and J 4 bases; nucleotides not matched to a gene: 12. This CDR3 comprises 15 residues. The CDR3 DNA follows: TGTGCCAGCAGTCTCTGGACAGGTAGGACGTACGAGCAGTACTTC. It codes for CASSLWTGRTYEQYF.

The chain carries TRBV10-3 and TRBJ1-1; maybe TRBD1 (5 bases). Germline V gene lookup returns CDR1 ENHRY and CDR2 SYGVKD. This CDR3 region has 13 residues. V lost 6 bases and J lost 1, with 9 bases in between. CDR3 region: CAIRIDRNTEAFF. DNA for the CDR3: TGTGCCATCAGGATTGACAGGAACACTGAAGCTTTCTTT.

This clone was seen only once. The J gene is TRBJ1-1, the V gene TRBV5-5, with 8 bases matching TRBD1. CDR3 length equals 13 residues. Germline CDR1 SGHKS, CDR2 YYEKEE (reference sequence). After removal of 3 bases from V and 12 bases from J, the junction contained 10 bases not matched to a gene. The CDR3 here is CASSSQPGQETFF. The CDR3 DNA sequence: TGTGCCAGCAGCTCTCAGCCGGGACAGGAGACTTTCTTT.

The gene calls are TRBV18 and TRBJ1-5, with 7 bases fitting TRBD1. The CDR3 runs to 15 residues. Germline assignment: CDR1 KGHSH and CDR2 LQKENI. V was clipped by 1 base and J by 3 bases; unmatched bases: 3. The CDR3 protein is CASSPRDRNNQPQHF. The CDR3 bases are TGTGCCAGCTCACCACGGGACAGAAACAATCAGCCCCAGCATTTT.

For the CDR3, the DNA is TGTGCCATCAGTAAGGGACAGGGAGACACTGAAGCTTTCTTT. It yields the protein CAISKGQGDTEAFF. The rearrangement uses TRBV10-3 and TRBJ1-1, with 9 nucleotides matching TRBD1. V gave up 5 bases and J gave up 3 bases; unmatched junction bases: 4. This CDR3 contains 14 residues. The germline gives CDR1 ENHRY, CDR2 SYGVKD.

The CDR3 loop reads CASSAGTGGTNEQFF. In DNA, the CDR3 is TGCGCCAGCAGCGCCGGGACAGGTGGTACCAATGAGCAGTTCTTC. This chain joins TRBV10-2 and TRBJ2-1; TRBD1 aligns across 8 bases. In germline, CDR1 is WSHSY, CDR2 SAAADI. The CDR3 covers 15 residues. V was pared by 6 bases and J by 6 bases, with 10 bases of the junction left unmatched.

The count of this clone is one. V gene TRBV9 combines with J gene TRBJ2-7, with 7 bases fitting TRBD2. The germline V gene encodes CDR1 SGDLS and CDR2 YYNGEE. Trimming at V came to 3 bases and at J to 2 bases, leaving 8 bases not matched to a gene. The CDR3 is 15 residues long. Here the CDR3 reads CASSGGAGSPYEQYF. The CDR3 DNA sequence: TGTGCCAGCAGCGGGGGAGCGGGGAGCCCCTACGAGCAGTACTTC.

This clone was seen once. The chain links TRBV6-2 or TRBV6-3 to TRBJ1-2; D may be TRBD1 (6 bases). V was pared by 5 bases and J by 0 bases, with 28 bases between. Germline CDR1 and CDR2: MNHEY and SVGEGT. This CDR3 region has 20 residues. The DNA of the CDR3 is TGTGCCAGCAGTCCCCGGACTGCCGATCGGGACACCCGAACTAACTATGGCTACACCTTC. Amino acid sequence: CASSPRTADRDTRTNYGYTF.

The chain joins TRBV3-1 (or the pseudogene TRBV3-2) to TRBJ2-1; 9 positions agree with TRBD2. The V segment lost 1 base and the J segment 4 bases; nucleotides outside the gene matches: 2. Germline-derived CDR1 and CDR2 are LGHDT and YNNKEL (reference sequence). The CDR3 is 15 amino acids. The CDR3 sequence: CASSQGAGGYNEQFF. CDR3 bases: TGTGCCAGCAGCCAAGGAGCGGGGGGTTACAATGAGCAGTTCTTC.

The CDR3 DNA reads TGCAGCGTTGAAGTTGGGGACGGGGGTCTCGAGCAGTACTTC. Its translation is CSVEVGDGGLEQYF. The chain carries TRBV29-1 and TRBJ2-7, with D possibly TRBD2 on 6 matching bases. With 1 base removed from V and 6 bases from J, the gap between germline ends came to 16 bases. From germline, CDR1 is SQVTM and CDR2 ANQGSEA. The CDR3 length is 14 residues.

The gene calls are TRBV29-1 and TRBJ2-1; D not certain. There are 15 residues in the CDR3. Per germline, CDR1 SQVTM and CDR2 ANQGSEA. Trimming pared 6 bases from V and 0 bases from J, leaving 15 bases between. This CDR3 is CSVLRVTTSYNEQFF. The CDR3 bases are TGCAGCGTCCTCCGGGTTACCACCTCCTACAATGAGCAGTTCTTC.

The V call is TRBV28, the J call TRBJ1-1; D is ambiguous. Germline CDR1 is MDHEN and CDR2 is SYDVKM. CDR3 length: 17 residues. V was pared by 4 bases and J by 1 base, with 19 bases between. CDR3 sequence reads: CASSYLSPPRENTEAFF. In nucleotides, the CDR3 is TGTGCCAGCAGTTATCTTTCCCCCCCCCGCGAGAACACTGAAGCTTTCTTT.

The V call is TRBV2, the J call TRBJ1-3; possible D gene TRBD1, 5 bases. Trimming pared 2 bases from V and 8 bases from J, leaving 16 bases between. The CDR3 sequence is 15 residues long. In germline, CDR1 is SNHLY, CDR2 FYNNEI. For the CDR3, the DNA is TGTGCCAGCAGTGAATATCGACAGACCGGAGACACCATATATTTT. This gives the protein CASSEYRQTGDTIYF. The full variable domain, its missing parts supplied by reference TRBV2 and TRBJ1-3, is EPEVTQTPSHQVTQMGQEVILRCVPISNHLYFYWYRQILGQKVEFLVSFYNNEISEKSEIFDDQFSVERPDGSNFTLKIRSTKLEDSAMYFCASSEYRQTGDTIYFGEGSWLTVV.

This chain connects TRBV12-3 or TRBV12-4 to TRBJ2-7; D remains unclear. This CDR3 is built from 12 residues. V lost 3 bases to trimming and J lost 3 bases, with 6 bases between them. CDR3 amino acids: CASSFGYYEQYF. In nucleotides, the CDR3 is TGTGCCAGCAGTTTCGGGTACTACGAGCAGTACTTC.

The J gene is TRBJ1-4, the V gene TRBV27; TRBD1 matches 9 bases. This CDR3 region has 17 residues. Germline V lookup: CDR1 MNHEY, CDR2 SMNVEV (reference sequence). Trimming removed 7 bases from V and 7 bases from J; junction bases left unmatched: 16. CDR3 nucleotides: TGTGCCAGCATTACTCCGGGACAGGGATTTCGGGGTGAAAAACTGTTTTTT. This codes for CASITPGQGFRGEKLFF. Full variable domain (rest looked up from reference TRBV27 and TRBJ1-4): EAQVTQNPRYLITVTGKKLTVTCSQNMNHEYMSWYRQDPGLGLRQIYYSMNVEVTDKGDVPEGYKVSRKEKRNFPLILESPSPNQTSLYFCASITPGQGFRGEKLFFGSGTQLSVL.

The V and J genes are TRBV6-2 or TRBV6-3 and TRBJ1-6; no clear D. The germline V gene encodes CDR1 MNHEY and CDR2 SVGEGT. V lost 5 bases and J lost 5, with 4 bases in between. The CDR3 sequence is 12 residues long. CDR3 DNA sequence: TGTGCCAGCAGTCCAAATAATTCACCCCTCCACTTT. Translating it yields CASSPNNSPLHF.

V usage is TRBV7-7 and J usage is TRBJ2-5; 7 nucleotides line up with TRBD2. Germline V CDR1 and CDR2: SSHAT, FNYEAQ (reference sequence). The length of the CDR3 is 14 residues. V gave up 7 bases and J gave up 5 bases; unmatched junction bases: 10. This chain's CDR3 is CASKGDYGSETQYF. The CDR3 DNA is TGTGCCAGCAAAGGGGACTACGGTTCTGAGACCCAGTACTTC.

The CDR3 DNA is TGCGCCAGCAGCCCTGGGACAGGGGGATATGGCTACACCTTC. Its translation is CASSPGTGGYGYTF. V gene TRBV5-1 combines with J gene TRBJ1-2; 11 nucleotides agree with TRBD1. The CDR3 is made up of 14 amino acids. Germline V gene data show CDR1 as SGHRS and CDR2 as YFSETQ. The V gene end was trimmed by 4 bases and the J gene end by 5 bases; junction bases not matched to a gene: 4.

The V gene is TRBV12-3 or TRBV12-4, the J gene TRBJ1-1; D unclear. Trimming stripped 2 bases from V and 4 bases from J, with 8 bases between. There are 13 residues in the CDR3. The CDR3 sequence: CASSLRGFTEAFF. The CDR3 bases are TGTGCCAGCAGTTTACGGGGATTCACTGAAGCTTTCTTT.

V is TRBV12-3 or TRBV12-4 and J is TRBJ2-7; 7 bases are shared with TRBD1. The CDR3 contains 13 residues. V lost 6 bases and J lost 1; bases outside the gene matches: 3. The CDR3 nucleotides read TGTGCCAGCAGGCTGACAGGGTCCTACGAGCAGTACTTC. Protein sequence: CASRLTGSYEQYF.

V gene TRBV28 combines with J gene TRBJ1-1; TRBD1 matches at 9 bases. CDR3 length: 13 amino acids. Germline V gene sequence: CDR1 MDHEN, CDR2 SYDVKM. V trimming: 6 bases; J trimming: 5 bases; junction bases outside the gene matches: 4. CDR3 protein: CASRGQGWTEAFF. In DNA, the CDR3 is TGTGCCAGCAGGGGACAGGGATGGACTGAAGCTTTCTTT.

The chain recombines TRBV12-5 with TRBJ1-5; D is ambiguous. The CDR3 runs to 11 residues. CDR1 is LGHNT and CDR2 is FRNRAP in the germline V gene. V was clipped by 5 bases and J by 6 bases, with 5 bases between them. This CDR3 reads CASGGPQPQHF. CDR3 nucleotides: TGTGCTAGTGGTGGGCCTCAGCCCCAGCATTTT.